This entry is about one T cell receptor (beta chain). The record originates from a study of T cell changes during pregnancy in multiple sclerosis. Libraries were prepared by immunoSEQ multiplex PCR; TCRdb keeps only in-frame clonotypes and omits some of them. The sample has 55,000 to 70,000 clones; just over 90% are singletons. CDR1 is MNHEY and CDR2 is SVGAGI in the germline V gene. This CDR3 spans 15 amino acids. V was shortened by 0 bases and J by 4 bases, with 12 bases between the two germline ends. The source of this sequence is a female donor with multiple sclerosis, enrolled in a pregnancy study. The sample in question was CD4+ T cells from peripheral blood mononuclear cells, obtained before pregnancy. This rearrangement joins TRBV6-5 to TRBJ1-1; D uncertain. CDR3 in DNA: TGTGCCAGCAGTTACTCGATGGTCGGTAGCACTGAAGCTTTCTTT. This codes for CASSYSMVGSTEAFF.